This T cell receptor beta chain is from a study of T-cell memory formation after mild COVID-19. This clonotype was found a few times. TCRdb redid the calling of the 5' RACE reads with MiXCR, one entry per CDR3 protein. The sample has some 290,000 distinct CDR3 sequences, around 15% seen once. This receptor was obtained from a man younger than 35 who had mild COVID-19 (a few samples of this study predate the infection). Cell type and time point are not known. Sequenced material: PBMCs or a T cell subset sorted from them (not recorded which).

CDR3 sequence: CASSTGTSGVQETQYF. The DNA for the CDR3 is TGCGCCAGCAGCACAGGGACTAGCGGGGTCCAAGAGACCCAGTACTTC. The chain is built from TRBV5-1 and TRBJ2-5, with TRBD2 matching over 13 bases. This CDR3 contains 16 residues. Germline assignment: CDR1 SGHRS and CDR2 YFSETQ. V trimming: 4 bases; J trimming: 1 base; junction bases outside the gene matches: 4.